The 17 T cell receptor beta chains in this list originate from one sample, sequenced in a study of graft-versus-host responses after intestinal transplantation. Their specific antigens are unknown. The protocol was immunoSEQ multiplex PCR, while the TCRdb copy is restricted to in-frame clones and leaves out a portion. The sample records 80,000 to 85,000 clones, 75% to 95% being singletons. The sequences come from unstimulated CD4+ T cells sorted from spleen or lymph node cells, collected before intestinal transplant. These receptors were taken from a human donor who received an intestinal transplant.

CDR3 DNA: TGTGCCAGCAGCTTCACTACCAGTGAAGCTTTCTTT. Amino acid sequence: CASSFTTSEAFF. This sequence joins TRBV13 and TRBJ1-1, with D uncertain. V was clipped by 3 bases and J by 7 bases, with 9 bases between them. This CDR3 has 12 amino acids. Germline V gene data show CDR1 as PRHDT and CDR2 as FYEKMQ (reference sequence).

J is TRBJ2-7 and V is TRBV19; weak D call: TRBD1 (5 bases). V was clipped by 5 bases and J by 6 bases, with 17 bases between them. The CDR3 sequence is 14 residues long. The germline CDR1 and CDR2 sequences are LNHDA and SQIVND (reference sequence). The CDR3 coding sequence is TGTGCCAGTAGTTTGGGCAGGGTCTCCGCCGAGCAGTACTTC. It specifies CASSLGRVSAEQYF.

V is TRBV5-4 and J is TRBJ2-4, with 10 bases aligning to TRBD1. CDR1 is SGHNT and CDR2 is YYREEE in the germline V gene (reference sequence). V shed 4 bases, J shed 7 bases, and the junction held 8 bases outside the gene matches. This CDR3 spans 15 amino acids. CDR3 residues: CASSAGQGFGNIQYF. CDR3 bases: TGTGCCAGCAGCGCGGGACAGGGGTTCGGGAACATTCAGTACTTC.

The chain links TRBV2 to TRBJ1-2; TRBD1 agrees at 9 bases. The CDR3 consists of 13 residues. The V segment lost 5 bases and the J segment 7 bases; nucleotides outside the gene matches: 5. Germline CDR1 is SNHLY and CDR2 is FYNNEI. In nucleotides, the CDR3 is TGTGCCAGCAGTCCACAGGGGGCACGTGGCTACACCTTC. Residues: CASSPQGARGYTF.

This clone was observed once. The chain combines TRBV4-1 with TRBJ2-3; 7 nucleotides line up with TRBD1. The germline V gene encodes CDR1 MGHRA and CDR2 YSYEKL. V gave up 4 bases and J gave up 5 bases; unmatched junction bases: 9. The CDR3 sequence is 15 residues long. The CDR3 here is CASSPEGARGDTQYF. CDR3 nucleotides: TGCGCCAGCAGCCCAGAGGGGGCCCGTGGAGATACGCAGTATTTT.

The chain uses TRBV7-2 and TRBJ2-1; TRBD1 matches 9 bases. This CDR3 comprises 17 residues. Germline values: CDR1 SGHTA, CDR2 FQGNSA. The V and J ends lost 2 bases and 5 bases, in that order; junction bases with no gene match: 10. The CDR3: CASSLKNPGQGDNEQFF. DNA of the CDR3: TGTGCCAGCAGCTTAAAGAATCCGGGACAGGGCGACAATGAGCAGTTCTTC.

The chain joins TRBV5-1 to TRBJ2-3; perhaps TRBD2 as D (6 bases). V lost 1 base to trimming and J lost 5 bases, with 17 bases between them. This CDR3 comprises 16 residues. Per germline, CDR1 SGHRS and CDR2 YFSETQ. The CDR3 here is CASSLSRGSSIDTQYF. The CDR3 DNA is TGCGCCAGCAGCTTGTCCCGGGGGAGTTCGATAGATACGCAGTATTTT.

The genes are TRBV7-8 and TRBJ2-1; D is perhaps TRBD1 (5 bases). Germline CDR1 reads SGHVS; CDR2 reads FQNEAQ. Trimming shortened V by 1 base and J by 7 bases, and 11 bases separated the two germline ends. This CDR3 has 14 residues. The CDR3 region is CASSLDPDRNEQFF. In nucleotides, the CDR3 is TGTGCCAGCAGCTTAGACCCTGACAGAAATGAGCAGTTCTTC.

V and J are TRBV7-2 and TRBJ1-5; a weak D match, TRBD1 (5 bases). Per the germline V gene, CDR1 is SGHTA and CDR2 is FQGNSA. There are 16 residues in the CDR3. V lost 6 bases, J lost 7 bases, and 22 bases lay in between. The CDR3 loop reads CASSFRSQGGYQPQHF. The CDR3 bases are TGTGCCAGCAGTTTTAGATCTCAGGGAGGGTACCAGCCCCAGCATTTT.

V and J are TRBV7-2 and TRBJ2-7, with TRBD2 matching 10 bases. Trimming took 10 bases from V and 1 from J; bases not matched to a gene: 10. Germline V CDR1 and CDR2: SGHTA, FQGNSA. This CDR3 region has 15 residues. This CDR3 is CATVQEAGGSYEQYF. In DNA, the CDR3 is TGTGCCACCGTCCAGGAAGCGGGGGGGTCCTACGAGCAGTACTTC.

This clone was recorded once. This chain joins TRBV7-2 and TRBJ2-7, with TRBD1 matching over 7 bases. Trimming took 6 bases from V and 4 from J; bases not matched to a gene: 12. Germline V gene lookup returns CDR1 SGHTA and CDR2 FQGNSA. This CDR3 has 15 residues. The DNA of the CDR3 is TGTGCCAGCAGTCGCGACAGGGAAGGACTTTACGAGCAGTACTTC. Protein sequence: CASSRDREGLYEQYF.

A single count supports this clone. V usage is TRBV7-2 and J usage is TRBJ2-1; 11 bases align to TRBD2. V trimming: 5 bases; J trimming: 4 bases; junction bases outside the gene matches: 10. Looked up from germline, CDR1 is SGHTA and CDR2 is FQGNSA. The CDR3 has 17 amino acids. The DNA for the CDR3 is TGTGCCAGCAGCAAGAACCGTCTAGCGGGGGGTTACAATGAGCAGTTCTTC. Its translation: CASSKNRLAGGYNEQFF.

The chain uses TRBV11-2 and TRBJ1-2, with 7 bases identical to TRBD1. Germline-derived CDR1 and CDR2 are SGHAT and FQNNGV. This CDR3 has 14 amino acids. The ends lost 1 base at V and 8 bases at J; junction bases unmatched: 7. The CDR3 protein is CASSLGQGLEGYTF. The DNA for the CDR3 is TGTGCCAGCAGCTTAGGACAGGGCCTAGAGGGCTACACCTTC.

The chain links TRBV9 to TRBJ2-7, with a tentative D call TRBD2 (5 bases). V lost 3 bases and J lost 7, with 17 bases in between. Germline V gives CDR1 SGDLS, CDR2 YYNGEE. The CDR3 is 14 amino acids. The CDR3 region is CASSAGVFPREQYF. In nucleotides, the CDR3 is TGTGCCAGCAGCGCCGGGGTGTTCCCTAGGGAGCAGTACTTC.

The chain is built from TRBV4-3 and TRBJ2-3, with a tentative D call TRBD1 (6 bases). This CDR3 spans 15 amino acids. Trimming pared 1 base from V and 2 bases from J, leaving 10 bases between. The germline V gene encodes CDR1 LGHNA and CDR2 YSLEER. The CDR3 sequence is CASSQVAGATDTQYF. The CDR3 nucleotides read TGCGCCAGCAGCCAAGTTGCAGGGGCCACAGATACGCAGTATTTT.

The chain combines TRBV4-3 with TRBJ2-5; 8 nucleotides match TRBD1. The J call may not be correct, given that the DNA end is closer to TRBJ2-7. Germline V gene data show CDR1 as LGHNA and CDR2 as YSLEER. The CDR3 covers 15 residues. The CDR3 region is CASSRGQVPLYEQYF. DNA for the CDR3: TGCGCCAGCAGCCGGGGACAGGTCCCCCTCTACGAGCAGTACTTC.

The CDR3 protein is CASSDPGQGGLEQYF. CDR3 sequence (DNA): TGTGCCAGCAGTGATCCGGGACAGGGTGGGTTAGAGCAGTACTTC. The chain has TRBV2 and TRBJ2-7; 9 bases map to TRBD1. The V segment lost 3 bases and the J segment 7 bases; nucleotides outside the gene matches: 10. CDR1 and CDR2 (germline): SNHLY, FYNNEI. CDR3 length: 15 residues.